The TCR beta chain under discussion was sequenced for a study of cytomegalovirus exposure and HLA in healthy donors (TCRdb year 2017). About the study as a whole: According to an earlier analysis of 587 of the donors, about 190 million T cells yielded 100 million or so unique TCR beta sequences and roughly 280 Gb of sequence data. An early release that covered about 640 HLA-typed donors contained approximately 300 gigabases of sequencing data and about 84 million unique TCR sequences. Of the roughly 400 genotyped donors, over 80% were placed in the genetic ancestry cluster associated with self-reported Caucasian donors. The study aimed to test whether signatures of past pathogen exposure could be identified by cataloging public T cell receptors. The study profiled the T cell repertoires of 666 subjects by immunosequencing and related them to cytomegalovirus serostatus. Along with the roughly 710-subject first cohort, a separate validation cohort of some 130 different subjects was used. To predict cytomegalovirus infection status, the study combined high-throughput TCR immunosequencing, statistical association of individual TCRs with disease status, and machine learning. In a later analysis, previously published TCR beta repertoires from 550 to 750 donors were re-analyzed and high-resolution HLA genotyping was added so that TCR occurrence patterns could be studied. Rather than using new phenotypic data, the later analysis identified candidate immune exposures from TCR beta sequences and from how often those sequences occurred across donors. An earlier analysis of about 600 of the donors used high-throughput TCR beta sequencing to judge whether each TCR beta V gene segment behaved as functional or pseudogenic. Donor age, sex, ethnicity and CMV serostatus were compiled alongside the repertoire data. A later genetic analysis took genome-wide SNP genotypes for 398 of the 666 donors and used that subset as a discovery cohort. All discovery cohort repertoires had been generated on a single sequencing platform. Both class I and class II loci were covered by HLA typing, at four-digit resolution. The number of typed donors differed by locus: about 620-640 for A, B, C, DRB1 and DQB1; approximately 530 for DQA1; 606 for DPA1; and some 470 for DPB1. Five DR-DQ haplotypes were treated as single units for association and clustering because of strong linkage in the cohort. Among 300 to 450 genotyped donors of the cohort, an average of approximately 240,000 unique TCR beta nucleotide sequences were sequenced per donor, roughly 18% of them non-productive. Results and caveats for the whole study, not just this receptor: Because counts were too low, more than 15 rarely observed V segments, including chromosome 9 orphons, were left out of the earlier analysis of a few hundred of the donors. Sequencing depth was assumed to be roughly uniform across donors in the presence/absence analyses, though that assumption may not hold. This cohort had only TCR beta chains sequenced, and the lack of alpha or paired-chain data limited which features could be detected. Linkage disequilibrium might explain the correlated functional status among segregating V segments, but an unknown experimental factor could not be excluded. V-gene and J-gene trimming of TCR beta chains was associated with a missense DCLRE1C variant in a later genetic analysis, and the association was replicated in an independent cohort. Three of the identified cytomegalovirus-associated TCR beta chains were confirmed in vitro to be specific for cytomegalovirus antigens. Most CMV-associated TCR beta chains appeared to be HLA-restricted in a later analysis, and the HLA associations seemed to be driven largely by CMV exposure. A further reported finding was that TCR beta sequences accurately predicted the HLA-A and HLA-B alleles for most subjects in the first cohort. According to a later genetic analysis, donors in an Asian-associated ancestry cluster had fewer N-insertions in productive TCRs than the roughly 670-donor mean. A later analysis reported that several top co-occurrence clusters appeared linked to parvovirus B19, influenza, CMV and Epstein-Barr virus. Immune exposure information for the cohort was limited to CMV serostatus. When HLA alleles, especially DR and DQ, strongly co-occurred, attributing TCR associations to individual alleles was difficult. Because the 87-base-pair reads could not distinguish some IMGT-functional V segments, including TRBV6-2 and TRBV6-3, those segments were excluded. In a later analysis, TCR association rates were found to vary across HLA loci, with the most associated TCRs seen for DRB1 alleles and the fewest for HLA-C alleles. The sequencing pipeline was judged likely to have produced a cluster of highly shared sequence variants as a technical artifact. In a later analysis, HLA-associated TCR beta chains showed more clonal expansion and lower generation probabilities than non-associated chains that were equally common. According to the authors, the approach could potentially be generalized to other disease states and immunological phenotypes. Because HLA typing was unavailable for some donors at each locus, only the typed subset was used in association tests. Broadly in line with IMGT annotations, most TCR beta V segments showed up in productive rearrangements about 90% or about 30% of the time in an earlier analysis of some 590 of the donors. In the study, about 150 TCR beta chains were listed as associated with cytomegalovirus. In both the original and validation cohorts, the classifier was reported to diagnose cytomegalovirus status with high specificity and sensitivity. A later analysis associated about 17,000 TCR beta sequences with specific HLA alleles at a false discovery rate of 0.05. While some public TCRs were present in many individuals, most TCR sequences turned up only very rarely across donors.

The cohort was made up of 666 healthy bone marrow donors. At the time of sampling, all cohort members were nominally healthy, though unrecorded immune exposures were likely present. The donor was CMV seronegative and belonged to the group of 320 or so seronegative cohort members. A peripheral blood sample was provided by each donor, and peripheral blood mononuclear cells were used for TCR beta sequencing. The Qiagen DNeasy Blood Extraction Kit was used to extract genomic DNA from the blood cell samples. Concerning this clone itself: Its cognate antigen has yet to be identified.

The CDR3 holds 14 amino acids from the cysteine to the phenylalanine. The entry retains the CDR3 DNA only, 42 bases that are in frame from base 1. V drops 6 bases and J drops 3 bases, leaving 11 bases in between. The germline V gene sets CDR1 to MNHEY and CDR2 to SVGAGI. Library generation was performed with the immunoSEQ multiplex PCR assay. For the multiplex PCR, a mixture combining 60 forward primers for TCR Vbeta segments and 13 reverse primers for TCR Jbeta segments was used. A multiplex PCR assay on genomic DNA amplified the CDR3 region of rearranged TCR beta genes. On the Illumina HiSeq System, the amplified TCR beta libraries were sequenced as 87-base-pair reads. The paper's data handling went like this. A later analysis counted tens of millions of unique TCR beta chains across the roughly 700 repertoires, and roughly 10 million of these chains were shared by at least two donors. Raw reads were error-corrected and collapsed into unique sequences with a nearest-neighbor algorithm that merged closely related sequences to remove PCR and sequencing errors. V, D and J gene segments were assigned by aligning CDR3 sequences to IMGT reference sequences. For a sequence to be retained, a match of at least six nucleotides was required to both a V gene segment and a J gene segment. Rearrangements were called productive when the CDR3 lacked stop codons and stayed in frame with V and J; all others were non-productive. CDR3 was defined according to IMGT convention as the region running from the second conserved V-encoded cysteine to the conserved J-encoded phenylalanine. The earlier analysis of about 560 of the donors excluded any sequence lacking an unambiguous match to a single V gene segment. An earlier analysis of under 750 of the donors called V segments functional above 56.7% productive rearrangements and segregating when the between-donor standard deviation exceeded 5%. A statistical classification framework was developed to diagnose cytomegalovirus status using the catalog of TCR beta chain sequences. A later analysis assigned V and J genes by comparing TCR nucleotide sequences with IMGT/GENE-DB human TR gene sequences. A later analysis assigned CDR3 sequences and most-parsimonious VDJ recombination scenarios with the TCRdist pipeline. In a later analysis, each TCR beta chain was defined by its CDR3 amino acid sequence together with its V-gene family, and reads lacking a unique V-gene family were excluded. In a later analysis, 450 to 600 highly shared, low-generation-probability nucleotide sequences were removed to address suspected cross-contamination and a sequencing artifact. In a later analysis, a clonal expansion index was calculated for each public chain from normalized within-repertoire ranks of inferred template counts. A later analysis computed generation probabilities with a VDJ recombination model fitted to out-of-frame rearrangements, and checked the results against IGoR. In a later analysis, TCR-TCR, TCR-HLA and TCR-CMV co-occurrence was scored with hypergeometric tests, and a repertoire-size bias correction was applied to TCR pairs. False discovery rates were estimated in a later analysis by permuting HLA or CMV assignments 20 times. In a later analysis, co-occurring TCRs were grouped using DBSCAN, with TCRdist sequence similarity added in when clustering inside HLA-allele-positive subsets. For co-occurrence clustering, repertoires with fewer than 30,000 or more than 120,000 public chains were excluded, along with a handful of repertoires with anomalous nucleotide sharing. This immuneACCESS table, as held by TCRdb, lists in-frame sequences with V and J called but not all clones. Of the missing ones, under half trace to an unresolved V gene in checked studies; the others have no known cause. The V and J calls and clone size were taken over from that table, and D and trimming were inferred from the DNA. The sample table records over 110,000 clones. The ten largest clones capture 0.8% to 1% of the sample.

Here the chain combines TRBV6-5 and TRBJ2-2; the D gene is perhaps TRBD2, from 6 matching bases. Sequencing was done on a sample of PBMCs. The receptor comes from a male donor in good health and CMV-seronegative. The CDR3 region has the sequence CASRTGGYTGELFF. Here is the DNA: TGTGCCAGCAGAACTGGAGGGTACACCGGGGAGCTGTTTTTT.